A single sample is the source of the 27 T cell receptor beta chains below, sequenced in a study of blood T cell repertoires in COVID-19 (TCRdb year 2020). The library was generated by the immunoSEQ multiplex PCR assay. TCRdb took this table from immuneACCESS and kept in-frame rearrangements with V and J called. Such tables lack part of the clones; where checked against another copy, unresolved V genes explain under half of the gap, and the rest is unexplained. Present in this sample are 100,000 to 120,000 clones, 85% to 90% of which were seen just once. Of the sample, approximately 5% falls within the top ten clones. The sample consisted of peripheral blood. These TCRs come from an older woman with COVID-19, enrolled during active disease.

The chain has TRBV20-1 and TRBJ2-5; perhaps TRBD1 as D (5 bases). Trimming stripped 3 bases from V and 1 base from J, with 9 bases between. CDR3 length equals 13 residues. The V gene's germline CDR1 is DFQATT and CDR2 SNEGSKA (reference sequence). As DNA, the CDR3 is TGCAGTGCTAGTTTCCAGGGCCAAGAGACCCAGTACTTC. As protein: CSASFQGQETQYF.

The genes are TRBV3-1 (or the pseudogene TRBV3-2) and TRBJ2-1; possible D gene TRBD2, 6 bases. Per germline, CDR1 LGHDT and CDR2 YNNKEL (reference sequence). This CDR3 has 16 amino acids. The V gene lost 4 bases and the J gene lost 5 bases, with 18 bases spanning the gap. The DNA for the CDR3 is TGTGCCAGCAGCCTCTGGACTGTGGGCGGGGACAATGAGCAGTTCTTC. This sequence encodes CASSLWTVGGDNEQFF.

This chain connects TRBV7-9 to TRBJ1-6, with a tentative D call TRBD1 (5 bases). The CDR3 extends over 18 amino acids. Germline assignment: CDR1 SEHNR and CDR2 FQNEAQ (reference sequence). V shed 1 base and J shed 7 bases, with 20 bases lying between them. The chain's CDR3 is CASSLVGRGFSGNSPLHF. CDR3 sequence (DNA): TGTGCCAGCAGCTTAGTAGGTCGGGGGTTTTCTGGGAATTCACCCCTCCACTTT. Together with reference TRBV7-9 and TRBJ1-6, the CDR3 gives the full variable domain: DTGVSQNPRHKITKRGQNVTFRCDPISEHNRLYWYRQTLGQGPEFLTYFQNEAQLEKSRLLSDRFSAERPKGSFSTLEIQRTEQGDSAMYLCASSLVGRGFSGNSPLHFGNGTRLTVT.

V gene TRBV7-3 combines with J gene TRBJ1-2, with TRBD1 as a possible D gene (5 bases). V was pared by 1 base and J by 4 bases, with 13 bases between. The germline gives CDR1 SGHTA, CDR2 FQGTGA. CDR3 size: 15 residues. CDR3 sequence reads: CASSLMAGNSYGYTF. Written as DNA, the CDR3 is TGTGCCAGCAGCTTAATGGCAGGGAATAGCTATGGCTACACCTTC.

The CDR3 sequence: CAWTRSTELFF. The DNA for the CDR3 is TGTGCCTGGACTCGGTCAACGGAGCTGTTTTTT. The V and J genes are TRBV30 and TRBJ2-2; D ambiguous. The CDR3 has 11 amino acids. Per germline, CDR1 GTSNPN and CDR2 SVGIG (reference sequence). V lost 4 bases and J lost 10, with 10 bases in between.

This clone was detected only a few times. This rearrangement joins TRBV7-9 to TRBJ1-5; TRBD1 matches at 7 bases. The CDR3 sequence is 15 residues long. The V gene's germline CDR1 is SEHNR and CDR2 FQNEAQ (reference sequence). J gave up 7 bases and V 4 bases, and 10 bases lay outside the gene matches. CDR3 coding DNA: TGTGCCAGCAGCTCGAACCGGGACAGTGAACAGCCCCAGCATTTT. Translation gives CASSSNRDSEQPQHF.

The gene calls are TRBV12-3 or TRBV12-4 and TRBJ1-2; D not resolved. V gave up 2 bases and J gave up 8 bases, with 12 bases separating them. The CDR3 length is 13 residues. The CDR3 DNA is TGTGCCAGCAGTTTACCACATCTGTGGGGCTACACCTTC. Protein product: CASSLPHLWGYTF.

The chain employs TRBV27 and TRBJ1-1; maybe TRBD1 (6 bases). The CDR3 covers 13 residues. The V end lost 5 bases, the J end lost 0 bases, and 7 bases lay between the germline ends. The germline V gene encodes CDR1 MNHEY and CDR2 SMNVEV (reference sequence). CDR3 protein: CASSPGVNTEAFF. Here the CDR3 DNA reads TGTGCCAGCAGTCCAGGGGTGAACACTGAAGCTTTCTTT.

The chain joins TRBV19 to TRBJ2-3; 9 positions agree with TRBD2. Germline V gene sequence: CDR1 LNHDA, CDR2 SQIVND (reference sequence). This CDR3 is 15 amino acids long. J gave up 6 bases and V 6 bases, and 10 bases lay outside the gene matches. The CDR3 here is CASRPVAGGKDTQYF. For the CDR3, the DNA is TGTGCCAGTAGACCTGTGGCGGGGGGGAAGGATACGCAGTATTTT. Full variable domain (missing parts from reference TRBV19 and TRBJ2-3): DGGITQSPKYLFRKEGQNVTLSCEQNLNHDAMYWYRQDPGQGLRLIYYSQIVNDFQKGDIAEGYSVSREKKESFPLTVTSAQKNPTAFYLCASRPVAGGKDTQYFGPGTRLTVL.

The chain has TRBV12-3 or TRBV12-4 and TRBJ1-1; TRBD1 might be the D (6 bases). The V gene lost 5 bases and the J gene lost 3 bases, with 10 bases spanning the gap. CDR3 length: 13 amino acids. CDR3 amino acids: CASSQGLDTEAFF. The CDR3 coding sequence is TGTGCCAGCAGTCAGGGGTTGGACACTGAAGCTTTCTTT.

For this clone: The same CDR3 arises from other DNA sequences in this sample as well. The chain couples TRBV23-1 to TRBJ2-7, with 7 bases aligning to TRBD2. TRBV23-1 is given ORF status, its function remaining uncertain. The CDR3 extends over 16 amino acids. The trim removed 0 bases at V and 6 bases at J, leaving 11 bases unmatched. CDR3 loop: CASSQSGGGRVFEQYF. The CDR3 nucleotides read TGCGCCAGCAGTCAATCCGGCGGGGGAAGGGTATTCGAGCAGTACTTC.

The V gene is TRBV18, the J gene TRBJ1-1, with D perhaps matching TRBD1 (5 bases). Looked up from germline, CDR1 is KGHSH and CDR2 is LQKENI. Trimming removed 10 bases at V and 0 bases at J, with 12 bases between. The CDR3 has 13 residues. This chain's CDR3 is CATSTGLNTEAFF. The CDR3 nucleotides are TGTGCCACCTCTACAGGTTTGAACACTGAAGCTTTCTTT.

The chain links TRBV29-1 to TRBJ2-3; 7 bases align to TRBD2. V lost 4 bases, J lost 0 bases, and 10 bases stayed unmatched. This CDR3 is built from 16 residues. CDR1 and CDR2 (germline): SQVTM, ANQGSEA. In DNA, the CDR3 is TGCAGCGTTGTGGTTGGGGCGGGGGATAGCACAGATACGCAGTATTTT. This encodes CSVVVGAGDSTDTQYF.

This rearrangement joins TRBV7-8 to TRBJ1-4; D is perhaps TRBD1 (6 bases). The CDR3 consists of 15 residues. V was pared by 1 base and J by 4 bases, with 10 bases between. CDR1 is SGHVS, CDR2 FQNEAQ, per germline. CDR3 DNA: TGTGCCAGCAGCTTAGAAGGACAGATTAATGAAAAACTGTTTTTT. Protein sequence: CASSLEGQINEKLFF.

The chain has TRBV29-1 and TRBJ1-2; D unclear. Between the trimmed V and J ends, which lost 1 base and 3 bases, there was a span of 18 bases. Germline V gene lookup returns CDR1 SQVTM and CDR2 ANQGSEA. The CDR3 sequence is 16 residues long. The CDR3 DNA is TGCAGCGTTGAAGGGGTGACCGGGTCCGGGTACTATGGCTACACCTTC. It yields the protein CSVEGVTGSGYYGYTF. The full variable domain, its missing parts supplied by reference TRBV29-1 and TRBJ1-2, is SAVISQKPSRDICQRGTSLTIQCQVDSQVTMMFWYRQQPGQSLTLIATANQGSEATYESGFVIDKFPISRPNLTFSTLTVSNMSPEDSSIYLCSVEGVTGSGYYGYTFGSGTRLTVV.

This clone has just one count. This sequence joins TRBV20-1 and TRBJ2-5; no reliable D call. The germline V and J ends were trimmed by 3 bases and 4 bases, with 9 bases remaining between them. The CDR3 consists of 12 residues. Germline V gene lookup returns CDR1 DFQATT and CDR2 SNEGSKA (reference sequence). The CDR3 spells CSASSSGETQYF. The CDR3 DNA is TGCAGTGCTAGTTCTAGTGGAGAGACCCAGTACTTC.

The chain uses TRBV5-1 and TRBJ2-7; TRBD1 agrees at 9 bases. Germline CDR1 is SGHRS and CDR2 is YFSETQ. The CDR3 contains 14 residues. Unmatched junction bases numbered 6, after V lost 2 bases and J lost 6 bases. This CDR3 reads CASSLTQGASEQYF. The CDR3 coding sequence is TGCGCCAGCAGCTTAACACAGGGGGCGAGCGAGCAGTACTTC. Variable domain in full (rest from reference TRBV5-1 and TRBJ2-7): KAGVTQTPRYLIKTRGQQVTLSCSPISGHRSVSWYQQTPGQGLQFLFEYFSETQRNKGNFPGRFSGRQFSNSRSEMNVSTLELGDSALYLCASSLTQGASEQYFGPGTRLTVT.

V and J are TRBV30 and TRBJ1-6; D possibly corresponds to TRBD1 (5 bases). CDR1 GTSNPN and CDR2 SVGIG come from the germline V gene (reference sequence). The length of the CDR3 is 13 residues. Deletions cut 0 bases from V and 8 bases from J, with 8 bases between. The CDR3 DNA sequence: TGTGCCTGGAGTGTAAGGGGATATTCACCCCTCCACTTT. Protein sequence: CAWSVRGYSPLHF.

This rearrangement joins TRBV14 to TRBJ2-5; 7 positions agree with TRBD1. Germline loops: CDR1 SGHDN, CDR2 FVKESK. This CDR3 is 19 amino acids long. The J segment lost 2 bases and the V segment lost 2 bases, leaving 17 bases of the junction unmatched. The CDR3: CASSQSQPGKQGPQETQYF. CDR3 sequence (DNA): TGTGCCAGCAGCCAAAGCCAACCGGGCAAACAGGGGCCACAAGAGACCCAGTACTTC.

V gene TRBV24-1 combines with J gene TRBJ1-1; D might be TRBD1 (6 bases). The CDR3 contains 14 residues. V was shortened by 5 bases and J by 3 bases, with 12 bases between the two germline ends. Looked up from germline, CDR1 is KGHDR and CDR2 is SFDVKD. This CDR3 is CATSGRGGDTEAFF. DNA for the CDR3: TGTGCCACCAGTGGCCGAGGGGGTGACACTGAAGCTTTCTTT.

This clone has only one observation. The chain carries TRBV2 and TRBJ2-1; possibly TRBD2 for D (5 bases). CDR1 SNHLY and CDR2 FYNNEI come from the germline V gene. V lost 5 bases and J lost 2, with 16 bases in between. CDR3 length: 16 residues. Written as DNA, the CDR3 is TGTGCCAGCAGTTCTGAAGGAGCGGTTACCTACAATGAGCAGTTCTTC. As protein: CASSSEGAVTYNEQFF.

This chain uses TRBV5-8 with TRBJ2-5, with no clear D. Trimming cost V 6 bases and J 0 bases, with 6 bases left between them. The CDR3 extends over 12 amino acids. The germline V gene has CDR1 SGHTS and CDR2 YDEGEE. The DNA of the CDR3 is TGTGCCAGCAAGAGGTACCAAGAGACCCAGTACTTC. This gives the protein CASKRYQETQYF.

The V call is TRBV4-3, the J call TRBJ1-2; TRBD1 is a possible D gene (5 bases). Germline lookup yields CDR1 LGHNA and CDR2 YSLEER. The CDR3 loop spans 13 amino acids. Between the trimmed V and J ends, which lost 2 bases and 10 bases, there was a span of 14 bases. The CDR3 sequence: CASSQTGSIAYTF. The CDR3 DNA sequence: TGCGCCAGCAGCCAAACAGGTTCTATCGCCTACACCTTC.

This clone was counted a single time. This rearrangement joins TRBV6-5 to TRBJ1-1, with D maybe TRBD1 (6 bases). Germline V lookup: CDR1 MNHEY, CDR2 SVGAGI. This CDR3 has 13 amino acids. V lost 0 bases and J 11 bases, leaving 13 bases between the germline ends. The CDR3 loop reads CASSYSKGDRAFF. In DNA, the CDR3 is TGTGCCAGCAGTTACTCGAAGGGGGACCGGGCTTTCTTT.

The chain joins TRBV4-1 to TRBJ1-5; 10 nucleotides align to TRBD1. CDR3 length: 15 amino acids. CDR1 and CDR2 (germline): MGHRA, YSYEKL. The trim removed 7 bases at V and 3 bases at J, leaving 6 bases unmatched. CDR3 region: CASNPGTGVNQPQHF. For the CDR3, the DNA is TGCGCCAGCAACCCCGGGACAGGGGTCAATCAGCCCCAGCATTTT.

The gene calls are TRBV11-2 and TRBJ2-4; D is perhaps TRBD1 (5 bases). The V end lost 0 bases, the J end lost 9 bases, and 12 bases lay between the germline ends. CDR3 length: 14 residues. In germline, CDR1 is SGHAT, CDR2 FQNNGV. The CDR3: CASSLDGASPIQYF. CDR3 in DNA: TGTGCCAGCAGCTTAGATGGGGCGAGCCCCATTCAGTACTTC.

This chain connects TRBV4-1 to TRBJ2-2; D is possibly TRBD1 (6 bases). The V end was cut by 1 base, the J end by 6 bases, with 12 bases between. CDR1 MGHRA and CDR2 YSYEKL come from the germline V gene. This CDR3 is 15 amino acids long. As DNA, the CDR3 is TGCGCCAGCAGCCAAGTACAGGGTGGGTCCGGGGAGCTGTTTTTT. Its protein is CASSQVQGGSGELFF.